The 25 T cell receptor beta chains listed next were all sequenced from one sample in a study of T cells after yellow fever vaccination. One entry per CDR3 protein, called by TCRdb with MiXCR from the 5' RACE reads. Of roughly 320,000 distinct CDR3 sequences detected, approximately 12% appear once; the ten largest clones hold under 4%. Sequences were derived from CD4+ T cells sorted from PBMCs, sampled 45 days after the yellow fever booster vaccination. Source of these receptors: a man younger than 30 who received the YFV17D yellow fever vaccine.

This rearrangement joins TRBV4-1 to TRBJ2-2; 14 bases are shared with TRBD2. The J segment lost 6 bases and the V segment lost 6 bases, leaving 9 bases of the junction unmatched. The CDR3 covers 17 residues. The germline V gene encodes CDR1 MGHRA and CDR2 YSYEKL. CDR3 in amino acids: CASSPRTSGGQAGELFF. In DNA, the CDR3 is TGCGCCAGCAGTCCTAGGACTAGCGGGGGGCAGGCCGGGGAGCTGTTTTTT.

This clonotype was picked up a small number of times. The chain has TRBV5-4 and TRBJ1-2; no clear D. The CDR3 contains 12 residues. The germline gives CDR1 SGHNT, CDR2 YYREEE (reference sequence). The ends were cut back, 2 bases at V and 7 bases at J, with 9 bases in the middle. CDR3 residues: CASSFDGGGYTF. In DNA form, the CDR3 reads TGTGCCAGCAGCTTTGATGGTGGTGGCTACACCTTC. The entire variable domain, with the rest obtained from reference TRBV5-4 and TRBJ1-2, is as follows: ETGVTQSPTHLIKTRGQQVTLRCSSQSGHNTVSWYQQALGQGPQFIFQYYREEENGRGNFPPRFSGLQFPNYSSELNVNALELDDSALYLCASSFDGGGYTFGSGTRLTVV.

The table lists this clonotype with a few counts. V usage is TRBV6-6 and J usage is TRBJ1-1, with D perhaps TRBD1 (6 bases). CDR1 and CDR2 from the germline V gene are MNHNY and SVGAGI (reference sequence). The V end lost 2 bases, the J end lost 4 bases, and 14 bases lay between the germline ends. This CDR3 spans 15 amino acids. CDR3: CASSYDVPGATEAFF. The CDR3 nucleotides are TGTGCCAGCAGTTACGACGTGCCGGGGGCCACTGAAGCTTTCTTT.

This clonotype was recorded a few times. The chain carries TRBV20-1 and TRBJ1-1; D ambiguous. The germline CDR1 and CDR2 sequences are DFQATT and SNEGSKA (reference sequence). The CDR3 totals 10 residues. V lost 6 bases and J 9 bases, leaving 11 bases between the germline ends. DNA for the CDR3: TGCAGTGCAGCGGGAGGGAAAGCTTTCTTT. This translates into CSAAGGKAFF.

The V and J genes are TRBV6-5 and TRBJ1-6; D ambiguous. The germline V gene has CDR1 MNHEY and CDR2 SVGAGI. Deletions cut 4 bases from V and 0 bases from J, with 19 bases between. The CDR3 extends over 19 amino acids. The CDR3 loop reads CASSSRRNLKSSYNSPLHF. The CDR3 nucleotides are TGTGCCAGCAGTTCGAGACGGAACTTGAAGAGCTCCTATAATTCACCCCTCCACTTT.

This clonotype was observed a few times. This rearrangement joins TRBV6-6 to TRBJ2-1, with D perhaps TRBD2 (5 bases). V was trimmed by 10 bases and J by 5 bases, leaving 21 bases between them. The CDR3 is made up of 15 amino acids. In germline, CDR1 is MNHNY, CDR2 SVGAGI (reference sequence). CDR3 bases: TGTGCCACTCGGGATGTCCGGCTGGGGAACAATGAGCAGTTCTTC. It is translated as CATRDVRLGNNEQFF.

CDR3 region: CASSYGGPYGYTF. The CDR3 region has the DNA TGTGCCAGCAGTTACGGAGGACCTTATGGCTACACCTTC. The chain joins TRBV6-2 or TRBV6-3 to TRBJ1-2; D is unclear. V was cut by 2 bases and J by 5 bases, with 9 bases left in between. Germline V CDR1 and CDR2: MNHEY, SVGEGT. The CDR3 is made up of 13 amino acids.

This clonotype was observed many times. The V gene is TRBV4-2, the J gene TRBJ2-2; D uncertain. Trimming left V 5 bases short and J 2 bases short, with 12 bases between. CDR3 size: 15 residues. Germline loops: CDR1 LGHNA, CDR2 YNFKEQ. The CDR3 reads CASSSDLLNTGELFF. The CDR3 DNA sequence: TGTGCCAGCAGCTCTGACCTCCTTAACACCGGGGAGCTGTTTTTT.

This clonotype showed up many times. As DNA, the CDR3 is TGTGCCAGCAGCTTACGTAGAGTTCAAGAGACCCAGTACTTC. It translates to CASSLRRVQETQYF. The chain joins TRBV7-2 to TRBJ2-5; no reliable D call. The length of the CDR3 is 14 residues. Trimming removed 2 bases at V and 2 bases at J, with 9 bases between. The V gene's germline CDR1 is SGHTA and CDR2 FQGNSA.

Worth noting for this clonotype: Because the CDR3 is missing its conserved closing phenylalanine or tryptophan, this is likely a read error. The rearrangement uses TRBV7-9 and TRBJ2-5; 8 positions match TRBD2. This CDR3 is 17 amino acids long. V lost 1 base and J lost 2; bases outside the gene matches: 9. The germline V gene encodes CDR1 SEHNR and CDR2 FQNEAQ (reference sequence). CDR3 loop: CASSLGSRAGVQETQYS. For the CDR3, the DNA is TGTGCCAGCAGCTTAGGATCGCGAGCGGGGGTACAAGAGACCCAGTACTCC.

The gene calls are TRBV12-3 or TRBV12-4 and TRBJ2-5, with 8 bases that match TRBD1. V lost 6 bases and J lost 0; bases outside the gene matches: 3. The CDR3 is 14 residues long. CDR3 sequence reads: CASSHRGYQETQYF. CDR3 nucleotide sequence: TGTGCCAGCAGCCACAGGGGGTACCAAGAGACCCAGTACTTC.

The chain combines TRBV6-1 with TRBJ1-4; a possible D gene is TRBD1 (5 bases). The V gene's germline CDR1 is MNHNS and CDR2 SASEGT. Deletions cut 1 base from V and 0 bases from J, with 18 bases between. CDR3 size: 19 residues. The CDR3 here is CASSEDNGARAATNEKLFF. Written as DNA, the CDR3 is TGTGCCAGCAGTGAAGATAACGGAGCCAGGGCTGCAACTAATGAAAAACTGTTTTTT.

This clonotype was recorded many times. The V and J genes are TRBV4-1 and TRBJ1-2; D is ambiguous. The CDR3 length is 17 residues. Trimming left V 1 base short and J 1 base short, with 16 bases between. CDR1 is MGHRA, CDR2 YSYEKL, per germline. The CDR3 DNA reads TGCGCCAGCAGCCAAGTCGATATGGGCTTCAGTAACTATGGCTACACCTTC. It yields the protein CASSQVDMGFSNYGYTF.

This clonotype was picked up many times. V gene TRBV6-6 combines with J gene TRBJ1-5, with unresolved D. Per germline, CDR1 MNHNY and CDR2 SVGAGI (reference sequence). This CDR3 spans 11 amino acids. The germline V and J ends were trimmed by 5 bases and 9 bases, with 8 bases remaining between them. The CDR3 reads CASSRVGPQHF. The CDR3 nucleotides are TGTGCCAGCAGTCGGGTGGGGCCCCAGCATTTT.

This clonotype was picked up many times. The gene calls are TRBV6-5 and TRBJ2-7, with D perhaps TRBD2 (5 bases). There are 11 residues in the CDR3. Trimming removed 6 bases at V and 5 bases at J, with 8 bases between. Per the germline V gene, CDR1 is MNHEY and CDR2 is SVGAGI. CDR3 DNA: TGTGCCAGCAGCAACGGGGACGAGCAGTACTTC. It specifies CASSNGDEQYF.

V and J are TRBV7-2 and TRBJ2-5, with D possibly TRBD1 on 6 matching bases. This CDR3 is built from 12 residues. V lost 5 bases and J lost 4, with 8 bases in between. The germline gives CDR1 SGHTA, CDR2 FQGNSA. The CDR3 nucleotides read TGTGCCAGCAGCCAGACAGGAGAGACCCAGTACTTC. Protein sequence: CASSQTGETQYF.

At least ten counts were recorded for this clonotype. The CDR3 spells CASSSWRAGNSYEQYF. DNA for the CDR3: TGTGCCAGCAGCTCATGGAGGGCAGGGAATTCCTACGAGCAGTACTTC. The chain joins TRBV5-6 to TRBJ2-7; a possible D gene is TRBD2 (6 bases). This CDR3 region has 16 residues. The V gene lost 3 bases and the J gene lost 1 base, with 17 bases spanning the gap. Germline loops: CDR1 SGHDT, CDR2 YYEEEE.

CDR3 residues: CSARGTNRLVETQYF. Written as DNA, the CDR3 is TGCAGTGCTAGAGGAACGAATAGGCTCGTGGAGACCCAGTACTTC. The gene calls are TRBV20-1 and TRBJ2-5; unclear D gene. Trimming cost V 1 base and J 5 bases, with 17 bases left between them. The CDR3 totals 15 residues. Germline CDR1 reads DFQATT; CDR2 reads SNEGSKA (reference sequence).

The chain joins TRBV5-1 to TRBJ2-1; tentatively, D is TRBD1 (5 bases). V lost 0 bases and J lost 5, with 12 bases in between. Germline-derived CDR1 and CDR2 are SGHRS and YFSETQ. The length of the CDR3 is 15 residues. CDR3 DNA sequence: TGCGCCAGCAGCTTGGGGGGTCAGGGTAACAATGAGCAGTTCTTC. This gives the protein CASSLGGQGNNEQFF.

This sequence joins TRBV7-8 and TRBJ1-5; possible D gene TRBD1, 5 bases. V gave up 1 base and J gave up 7 bases, with 11 bases separating them. Germline loops: CDR1 SGHVS, CDR2 FQNEAQ. The CDR3 is 14 amino acids. The CDR3 protein is CASSLVQGEQPQHF. The CDR3 nucleotides read TGTGCCAGCAGCTTAGTCCAGGGCGAGCAGCCCCAGCATTTT. The full variable domain, rest sourced from reference TRBV7-8 and TRBJ1-5, is GAGVSQSPRYKVAKRGQDVALRCDPISGHVSLFWYQQALGQGPEFLTYFQNEAQLDKSGLPSDRFFAERPEGSVSTLKIQRTQQEDSAVYLCASSLVQGEQPQHFGDGTRLSIL.

In this sample, this clonotype turned up a few times. The rearrangement uses TRBV7-2 and TRBJ2-3; D not certain. Trimming cost V 5 bases and J 2 bases, with 14 bases left between them. Germline CDR1 SGHTA, CDR2 FQGNSA. This CDR3 region has 15 residues. CDR3 in amino acids: CASSPLKGNTDTQYF. Written as DNA, the CDR3 is TGTGCCAGCAGCCCCTTAAAAGGGAACACAGATACGCAGTATTTT.

The sample holds a few counts of this clonotype. The chain joins TRBV5-1 to TRBJ2-1, with D uncertain. The CDR3 is 14 amino acids. Between the trimmed V and J ends, which lost 1 base and 1 base, there was a span of 6 bases. Germline CDR1 SGHRS, CDR2 YFSETQ. For the CDR3, the DNA is TGCGCCAGCAGCTTGCTCGGGTCCTACAATGAGCAGTTCTTC. It yields the protein CASSLLGSYNEQFF.

This clonotype has at least ten counts. CDR3 protein: CASSVMGSGYTF. CDR3 DNA: TGTGCCAGCAGCGTAATGGGATCCGGCTACACCTTC. The gene calls are TRBV9 and TRBJ1-2; no firm D call. The ends were cut back, 1 base at V and 8 bases at J, with 9 bases in the middle. The CDR3 is 12 amino acids. The germline V gene encodes CDR1 SGDLS and CDR2 YYNGEE.

There are a few counts of this clonotype. This sequence joins TRBV7-3 and TRBJ1-2; 9 nucleotides match TRBD1. This CDR3 has 13 residues. Germline CDR1 SGHTA, CDR2 FQGTGA. J was trimmed by 2 bases and V by 10 bases; bases with no gene match: 5. The CDR3 spells CANRTGVNYGYTF. The CDR3 DNA reads as TGTGCCAACAGGACAGGGGTGAACTATGGCTACACCTTC.

CDR3 coding DNA: TGTGCCAGCAGCGTACAGGGAGCTAATTCACCCCTCCACTTT. Translated: CASSVQGANSPLHF. V usage is TRBV9 and J usage is TRBJ1-6; tentative D call: TRBD1 (5 bases). Germline V gene sequence: CDR1 SGDLS, CDR2 YYNGEE. Trimming took off 1 base at V and 6 bases at J, with 8 bases between the two ends. CDR3 length: 14 residues.